This TCR beta chain was sequenced for a study of blood T cell repertoires in COVID-19. V dropped 0 bases and J dropped 7 bases, with 13 bases sitting between them. In germline, CDR1 is ENHRY, CDR2 SYGVKD. There are 15 residues in the CDR3. Clones were sequenced by immunoSEQ multiplex PCR, and TCRdb holds only the in-frame ones, with some missing. The data hold around 64,000 clones, with around 86% observed a single time. The TCR comes from a man aged 30 to 39 with acute or convalescent COVID-19. Material for sequencing was peripheral blood. This chain joins TRBV10-3 and TRBJ2-1, with D perhaps TRBD1 (5 bases). This CDR3 reads CAISESPRVENEQFF. For the CDR3, the DNA is TGTGCCATCAGTGAGTCGCCCAGGGTAGAAAATGAGCAGTTCTTC.